This T cell receptor (beta chain) comes out of a study of blood T cell repertoires in COVID-19. Study at large: Italy, Spain and the United States were the sources of the convalescent and acute COVID-19 samples. The cDNA or gDNA used as material had been derived from T cells, B-cell-depleted T cells, or PBMCs.

Methods used by the authors: By means of reference gene primer amplification, nucleated cell counts were estimated. TCRdb's table, derived via immunoSEQ multiplex PCR, lists solely in-frame clones and lacks some. From that table come the V and J calls and clone size; the DNA was used to work out D and trimming. The sample consists of some 170,000 clones, about 81% of them appearing once. This CDR3 spans 16 amino acids. Unmatched junction bases numbered 7, after V lost 5 bases and J lost 0 bases. CDR1 and CDR2 from the germline V gene are SEHNR and FQNEAQ (reference sequence). The chain recombines TRBV7-9 with TRBJ1-3; 7 nucleotides agree with TRBD1. What was sequenced was peripheral blood. The TCR originated in a woman in her 70s with acute or convalescent COVID-19. This chain's CDR3 is CASSLLGTASGNTIYF. CDR3 in DNA: TGTGCCAGCAGCCTCCTCGGGACAGCCTCTGGAAACACCATATATTTT.